The T cell receptor (beta chain) under discussion was sequenced for a study of regulatory dendritic cells for organ transplantation (dated by TCRdb to 2016 to 2017). Looking at the study overall: Regulatory dendritic cells were generated from monocytes cultured with vitamin D3 on days 0 and 4 and IL-10 on day 4. On day 6, LPS was added to the DC cultures so that the response of the DCs to a potent maturation-inducing agent could be evaluated. The TCRbeta repertoires of sorted naive and memory CD4+ and CD8+ T cells were sequenced before and after allostimulation with regulatory or mature dendritic cells. General conclusions and limits of the study: Of the resting subsets, memory CD8+ T cells had the largest number of alloreactive TCR clonotypes. In both subjects, allostimulation led to expansion of memory CD8+ clones, though the expansion induced by regulatory dendritic cells appeared to be more limited than that induced by mature dendritic cells. The repertoires of naive CD4+ and CD8+ T cells were highly diverse, while memory cell repertoires were less diverse, with memory CD8+ cells being the most oligoclonal. Only two subjects were sequenced, and the authors noted considerable between-individual heterogeneity in the alloreactive memory CD8+ T cell pool.

A multiplexed two-step PCR with Vbeta-specific forward primers and Jbeta-specific reverse primers was used to amplify the TCRbeta CDR3 regions. Through the immunoSEQ service, TCRbeta libraries were sequenced on an Illumina instrument. The published analysis was carried out like this. V, D and J genes were assigned using IMGT annotation, and counts were corrected for multiplex PCR bias using synthetic CDR3 analogues. In the immunoSEQ Analyzer, repertoire clonality was calculated as one minus normalized Shannon entropy. Fisher's exact test with Benjamini-Hochberg false discovery rate control was used to define clonal expansion, with two-tailed P<0.01. TCRdb holds this immuneACCESS table with in-frame rearrangements only. Some clones are missing; in checked studies, unresolved V genes explain under half, and the rest has no known cause. V and J calls and clone size follow that table, whereas D and trimming were derived from the DNA. The sample table shows about 12,000 clones, and roughly 91% are seen once. Roughly 0.22% of the sample comes from the top ten.

Sorted T cell subsets were CFSE-labeled and co-cultured for under 6 days with allogeneic regulatory or mature dendritic cells at a 1:10 DC:T ratio. Naive T cells were sorted as CD45RA+ and memory T cells as CD45RO+ CD4+ or CD8+ cells by FACS. A couple of healthy control subjects provided the T cells used for TCR sequencing. The Qiagen DNeasy Blood & Tissue Kit was used to extract genomic DNA. Notes on this clone: Its recognized antigen is unknown. Per-base quality was not reported, and no clone a single base away is much larger than it.

The germline V gene gives CDR1 as MDHEN and CDR2 as SYDVKM. V is clipped by 3 bases and J by 0 bases, and the sequence between their germline boundaries is 3 bases long. The CDR3 sequence holds 13 residues, the cysteine and phenylalanine included. This entry keeps only the CDR3 DNA: 39 bases, framed from base 1. This clonotype was sampled from a human donor in good health. Sequenced material: naive CD8+ T cells from blood cultured with regulatory dendritic cells. What this sample's cell subset or site label stands for: CD45RA+ naive T cells. The chain was built from TRBV28 and TRBJ1-5; the D gene cannot be named for sure. CDR3 sequence: CASSFGSNQPQHF. In nucleotide form, the sequence is TGTGCCAGCAGTTTCGGTAGCAATCAGCCCCAGCATTTT.